Given below is one T cell receptor beta chain in context. The antigen is undetermined. A clone one base away is much larger, so this may be a read error. The data stem from a study of T cell repertoires in cytomegalovirus infection. Study-level results: CMV carriers with the relevant HLA were identified by cumulative public TCR beta family frequency.

Trimming removed 1 base from V and 0 bases from J, with 10 bases in between. The CDR3 has 15 amino acids. Germline CDR1 reads SGHTA; CDR2 reads FQGNSA. TCRdb independently ran MiXCR on the reads; one entry per CDR3 protein. The data hold about 740,000 distinct CDR3 sequences, with 35% observed a single time. The V call is TRBV7-2, the J call TRBJ2-7; D not resolved. The sequence derives from a human donor in good health (CMV status not recorded). Some clones in this sample may be carry-over from other donors' samples. The material sequenced was PBMCs. CDR3 sequence (DNA): TGTGCCAGCAGCTTAGGGCAGGTAAGCTCCTACGAGCAGTACTTC. It codes for CASSLGQVSSYEQYF.